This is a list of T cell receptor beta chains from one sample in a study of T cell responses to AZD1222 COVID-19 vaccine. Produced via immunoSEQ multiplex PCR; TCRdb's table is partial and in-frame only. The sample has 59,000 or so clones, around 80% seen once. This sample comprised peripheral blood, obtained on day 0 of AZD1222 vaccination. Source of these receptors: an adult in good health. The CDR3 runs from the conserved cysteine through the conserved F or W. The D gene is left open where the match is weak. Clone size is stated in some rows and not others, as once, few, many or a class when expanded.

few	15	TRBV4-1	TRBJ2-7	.	TGCGCCAGCAGCCAAGAAAAACTAGGATACGACGAGCAGTACTTC	CASSQEKLGYDEQYF
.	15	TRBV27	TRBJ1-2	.	TGTGCCAGCAGTTTATCATCCGGGGGATCCTATGGCTACACCTTC	CASSLSSGGSYGYTF
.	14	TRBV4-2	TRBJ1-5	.	TGTGCCAGCAGCCAAGATACGTCCAATCAGCCCCAGCATTTT	CASSQDTSNQPQHF
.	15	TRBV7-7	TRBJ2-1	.	TGTGCTAGCAGCTTTGGGGGGGCCCCCAACGATGAGCAGTTCTTC	CASSFGGAPNDEQFF
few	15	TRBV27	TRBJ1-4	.	TGTGCCAGCAGTTTATCGAGGCGTCAGAATGAAAAACTGTTTTTT	CASSLSRRQNEKLFF
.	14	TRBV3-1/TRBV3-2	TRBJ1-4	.	TGTGCCAGCAGCCAAGCAGGTATTAATGAAAAACTGTTTTTT	CASSQAGINEKLFF
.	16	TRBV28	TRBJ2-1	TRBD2	TGTGCCAGCAGTTTCAGCGGGACTAGCATATCCAATGAGCAGTTCTTC	CASSFSGTSISNEQFF
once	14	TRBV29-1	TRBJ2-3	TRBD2	TGCAGCGTAGGCCAGCGGGGCCGCACAGATACGCAGTATTTT	CSVGQRGRTDTQYF
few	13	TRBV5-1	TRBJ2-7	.	TGCGCCAGCAGCCAAGTAGGGCTCCACGAGCAGTACTTC	CASSQVGLHEQYF
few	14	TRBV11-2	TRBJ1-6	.	TGTGCCAGCAGCTTGTGGCAGGGCCACTCACCCCTCCACTTT	CASSLWQGHSPLHF
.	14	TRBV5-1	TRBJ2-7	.	TGCGCCAGCAGCTATGGGTTTTCGGGTGACGAGCAGTACTTC	CASSYGFSGDEQYF
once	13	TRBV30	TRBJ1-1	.	TGTGCCTGGAGTGCCGGGCCCAACACTGAAGCTTTCTTT	CAWSAGPNTEAFF
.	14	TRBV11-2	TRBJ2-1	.	TGTGCCAGCAGCTTACCGGACACATACAATGAGCAGTTCTTC	CASSLPDTYNEQFF
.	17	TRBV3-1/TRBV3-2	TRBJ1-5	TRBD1	TGTGCCAGCAGCCAGGACAGGGGTGCAAATGGCAATCAGCCCCAGCATTTT	CASSQDRGANGNQPQHF
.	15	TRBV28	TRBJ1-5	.	TGTGCCAGCAGCCCGGGGTCAGGGCCTAATCAGCCCCAGCATTTT	CASSPGSGPNQPQHF
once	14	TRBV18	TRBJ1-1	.	TGTGCCAGCTCACTGGCCCGGGCGAACACTGAAGCTTTCTTT	CASSLARANTEAFF
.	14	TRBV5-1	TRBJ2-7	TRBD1	TGCGCCAGCAGCACCGGACAGGGGTCCTACGAGCAGTACTTC	CASSTGQGSYEQYF
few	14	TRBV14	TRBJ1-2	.	TGTGCCAGCAGCCAGGGATTTGGGGCGTGGGGCTACACCTTC	CASSQGFGAWGYTF
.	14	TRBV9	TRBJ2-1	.	TGTGCCAGCAGCGTAGAGGTGACAGGTTCAAAGCAGTTCTTC	CASSVEVTGSKQFF
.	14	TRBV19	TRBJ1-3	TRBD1	TGTGCCAGCGCGGACAGGGGTGGTGGAAACACCATATATTTT	CASADRGGGNTIYF
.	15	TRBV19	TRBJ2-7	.	TGTGCCAGTAGTTCGGGAGCAGGGGGCTCCTACGAGCAGTACTTC	CASSSGAGGSYEQYF
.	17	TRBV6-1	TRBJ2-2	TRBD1	TGTGCCAGCAGTAAAGGCAGGGGGCTTGTAAGGACCGGGGAGCTGTTTTTT	CASSKGRGLVRTGELFF
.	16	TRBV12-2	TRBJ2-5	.	TGTGCAAGTCGCTCAGACAGACTAGCGGGAACAGAGACCCAGTACTTC	CASRSDRLAGTETQYF
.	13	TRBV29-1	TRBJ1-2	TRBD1	TGCAGCGTTGATGGGACAGGGATCTATGGCTACACCTTC	CSVDGTGIYGYTF
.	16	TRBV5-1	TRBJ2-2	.	TGCGCCAGCAGCTTGGCGGGCAGGGCGGCGAGTGGGGAGCTGTTTTTT	CASSLAGRAASGELFF
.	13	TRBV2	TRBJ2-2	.	TGTGCCAGCAGTGAAACAGTTACCGGGGAGCTGTTTTTT	CASSETVTGELFF
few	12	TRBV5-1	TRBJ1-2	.	TGCGCCAGCAGCTTGGAGGGATATGGCTACACCTTC	CASSLEGYGYTF
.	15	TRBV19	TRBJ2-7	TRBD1	TGTGCCAGTAGTATAGGCCGGGACAGGGCCCACGAGCAGTACTTC	CASSIGRDRAHEQYF
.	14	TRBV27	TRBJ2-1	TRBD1	TGTGCCAGCACCCCCAGGAAGACAGGGAATGAGCAGTTCTTC	CASTPRKTGNEQFF
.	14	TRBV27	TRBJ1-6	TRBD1	TGTGCCAGCACCAGGGGGTTTCAGGGTTCACCCCTCCACTTT	CASTRGFQGSPLHF
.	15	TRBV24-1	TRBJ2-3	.	TGTGCCACCAGTGATTTTGACGGACTCGGAGATACGCAGTATTTT	CATSDFDGLGDTQYF
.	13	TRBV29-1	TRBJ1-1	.	TGCAGCGTTGAAGGCAGGATGAACACTGAAGCTTTCTTT	CSVEGRMNTEAFF
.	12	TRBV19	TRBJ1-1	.	TGTGCCAGTACCGAGAGTACCACTGAAGCTTTCTTT	CASTESTTEAFF
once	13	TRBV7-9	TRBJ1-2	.	TGTGCCAGCAGCTTAGAGGACAGTCTTGGCTACACCTTC	CASSLEDSLGYTF
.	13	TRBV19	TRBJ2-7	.	TGTGCCAGTAGTTATTTGGTCGGCCACGAGCAGTACTTC	CASSYLVGHEQYF
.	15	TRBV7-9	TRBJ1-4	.	TGTGCCAGCAGCTTAGCAGGGACGGTTAATGAAAAACTGTTTTTT	CASSLAGTVNEKLFF
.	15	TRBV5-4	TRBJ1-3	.	TGTGCCAGCAGCTTGGGAGCAGGGGAAGGAAACACCATATATTTT	CASSLGAGEGNTIYF
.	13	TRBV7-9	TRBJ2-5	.	TGTGCCAGCAGCTTAGATATTCGGGAGACCCAGTACTTC	CASSLDIRETQYF
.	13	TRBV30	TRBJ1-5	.	TGTGCCTGGAGTGTTGGGGGGAATCAGCCCCAGCATTTT	CAWSVGGNQPQHF
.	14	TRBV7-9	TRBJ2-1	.	TGTGCCAGCAGCTTGAACAGGGTAGTCAATGAGCAGTTCTTC	CASSLNRVVNEQFF
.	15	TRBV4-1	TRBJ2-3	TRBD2	TGCGCCAGCAGCCCTAGCGGGCACAGCACAGATACGCAGTATTTT	CASSPSGHSTDTQYF
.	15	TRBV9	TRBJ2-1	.	TGTGCCAGCAGCGGGCGTCGGGGAGTCAGCAATGAGCAGTTCTTC	CASSGRRGVSNEQFF
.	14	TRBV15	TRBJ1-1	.	TGTGCCACCAGCAGAGACATTTTGAACACTGAAGCTTTCTTT	CATSRDILNTEAFF
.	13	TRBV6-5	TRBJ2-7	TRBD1	TGTGCCAGCAGCCGGGACAGGGTATTCGAGCAGTACTTC	CASSRDRVFEQYF
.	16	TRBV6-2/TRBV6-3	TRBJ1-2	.	TGTGCCAGCAGTTACTCGAGTGTGTCTGCGTCCTATGGCTACACCTTC	CASSYSSVSASYGYTF
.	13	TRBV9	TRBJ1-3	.	TGTGCCAGCAGCGGGGCCTTTGGAAACACCATATATTTT	CASSGAFGNTIYF
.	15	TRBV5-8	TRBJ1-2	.	TGTGCCAGCAGCTTGCTCCCCCATGGGAACTATGGCTACACCTTC	CASSLLPHGNYGYTF
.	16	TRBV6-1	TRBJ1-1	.	TGTGCCAGCAGTGAAAAACAGGGTTCGGCCTACACTGAAGCTTTCTTT	CASSEKQGSAYTEAFF
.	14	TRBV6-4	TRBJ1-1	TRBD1	TGTGCCAGCTCCCAGACAGGGATGAACACTGAAGCTTTCTTT	CASSQTGMNTEAFF
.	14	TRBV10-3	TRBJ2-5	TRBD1	TGTGCCATCAGTGCGATGACAGGGACAGAGGCCCAGTACTTC	CAISAMTGTEAQYF
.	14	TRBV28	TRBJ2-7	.	TGTGCCAGCAGTTCCGGGACGGATTCCTACGAGCAGTACTTC	CASSSGTDSYEQYF
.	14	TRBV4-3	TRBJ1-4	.	TGCGCCAGCAGCCAAGATATCGGCGCCGGGGAAGGGTTTTTT	CASSQDIGAGEGFF
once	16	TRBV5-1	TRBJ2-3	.	TGCGCCAGCAGCGGGGGATCTACCTCTAGCACAGATACGCAGTATTTT	CASSGGSTSSTDTQYF
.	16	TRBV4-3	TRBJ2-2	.	TGCGCCAGCAGCCAAGATGGGCCTAGCATACCCGGGGAGCTGTTTTTT	CASSQDGPSIPGELFF
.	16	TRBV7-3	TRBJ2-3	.	TGTGCCAGCAGCCCCTCCGGGACTCTGAACACAGATACGCAGTATTTT	CASSPSGTLNTDTQYF